The T cell receptor (beta chain) under discussion was sequenced for a study of blood T cell repertoires in COVID-19. The table came from immunoSEQ multiplex PCR; TCRdb's copy has only in-frame clones and leaves some out. The sample contains some 300,000 clones, 88% of which appear only once. V lost 0 bases and J lost 3, with 5 bases in between. The CDR3 spans 13 residues. Germline assignment: CDR1 SGHRS and CDR2 YFSETQ. The receptor comes from a woman in her thirties who had recovered from COVID-19. The rearrangement links TRBV5-1 to TRBJ2-3, with a possible D match to TRBD2 (5 bases). The sequenced sample consisted of peripheral blood. This chain's CDR3 is CASSLGETDTQYF. The DNA for the CDR3 is TGCGCCAGCAGCTTGGGGGAGACAGATACGCAGTATTTT.